This is a list of T cell receptor beta chains from one sample in a study of T cells in Graves' hyperthyroidism and ophthalmopathy. TCRdb re-called the multiplex PCR reads with MiXCR, one entry per CDR3 protein. The sample has 500,000 to 750,000 distinct CDR3 sequences, 15% to 18% seen once. Sequenced input: blood. Source of these receptors: a woman under 40 with Graves' hyperthyroidism. CDR3s include the opening cysteine and the closing phenylalanine or tryptophan. A D gene is named only where the DNA matches it firmly. Rows may omit the clone size; those that give it use once, few, many or a size class.

clone_size j_call v_call d_call cdr3_nt cdr3_aa
many TRBJ2-1 TRBV6-2/TRBV6-3 NA TGTGCCAGCAGCAGACTAACTACGACGACGAAGAGCTCCTACAATGAGCAGTTCTTC CASSRLTTTTKSSYNEQFF
many TRBJ2-3 TRBV29-1 NA TGCAGCGTGGAGAACACAGATACGCAGTATTTT CSVENTDTQYF
many TRBJ2-3 TRBV20-1 TRBD2 TGCAGTGCTAGAGAACCGGGACTAGCGGTCGGATCAGATACGCAGTATTTT CSAREPGLAVGSDTQYF
many TRBJ2-7 TRBV11-2 NA TGTGCCAGCAGCCCTAGTTGGGGGAGCGAGCAGTACTTC CASSPSWGSEQYF
NA TRBJ1-2 TRBV12-3/TRBV12-4 TRBD1 TGTGCCAGCCACATGGAGGGACAGCGGTATGGCTACACCTTC CASHMEGQRYGYTF
NA TRBJ2-3 TRBV6-6 TRBD2 TGTGCCAGCAGTTACTTAATTGGGACTAGCGGGAGCCACACAGATACGCAGTATTTT CASSYLIGTSGSHTDTQYF
NA TRBJ2-1 TRBV30 NA TGTGCCTGGATGTCGGATTACAATGAGCAGTTCTTC CAWMSDYNEQFF
many TRBJ2-1 TRBV4-1 NA TGCGCCAGCAGCCAAGAAGAGGGGATGGGTGAGCAGTTCTTC CASSQEEGMGEQFF
NA TRBJ1-3 TRBV28 NA TGTGCCAGCAGTTTATACGGCTACTCTGGAAACACCATATATTTT CASSLYGYSGNTIYF
many TRBJ2-5 TRBV11-1 NA TGTGCCAGCAGCTTATCAGGGGCCCAAGAGACCCAGTACTTC CASSLSGAQETQYF
many TRBJ1-1 TRBV12-5 NA TGTGCTAGTGGTTTGGTAGAAGGGACGGGGAACACTGAAGCTTTCTTT CASGLVEGTGNTEAFF
many TRBJ2-1 TRBV11-2 NA TGTGCCAGCAGCTTAGGAGTGGGGCCCTACAATGAGCAGTTCTTC CASSLGVGPYNEQFF
many TRBJ2-3 TRBV11-1 NA TGTGCCAGCAGCTTTAGCGGTCTAAGCACAGATACGCAGTATTTT CASSFSGLSTDTQYF
many TRBJ2-7 TRBV12-3/TRBV12-4 TRBD2 TGTGCCAGCAGGTTGGGGACTAGCGGGAACTACGAGCAGTACTTC CASRLGTSGNYEQYF
few TRBJ1-3 TRBV11-2 NA TGTGCCAGCAGCTTAGGCCCCCAGGGGTCTGGAAACACCATATATTTT CASSLGPQGSGNTIYF
many TRBJ2-3 TRBV2 NA TGTGCCAGCAGTGAAGGCAGCCTTCTTCATACGCAGTATTTT CASSEGSLLHTQYF
many TRBJ2-1 TRBV15 NA TGTGCCACCAGCAAGTCGCGTGGGCCAAGAAGAGATAATGAGCAGTTCTTC CATSKSRGPRRDNEQFF
many TRBJ1-3 TRBV6-1 TRBD1 TGTGCCAGCAGGCCTACAGGGGGTGCAGGAAACACCATATATTTT CASRPTGGAGNTIYF
once TRBJ1-5 TRBV14 NA TGTGCCAGCAGCCGGGGGGGGTCAATCTTGCATTTT CASSRGGSILHF
few TRBJ2-1 TRBV19 NA TGTGCCAGTAGTTGGGGCCCCTCCAGAGGCAATGAGCAGTTCTTC CASSWGPSRGNEQFF
many TRBJ2-1 TRBV12-3/TRBV12-4 NA TGTGCCAGTGTCTCCAGCTACAATGAGCAGTTCTTC CASVSSYNEQFF
NA TRBJ2-3 TRBV4-3 NA TGCGCCAGCAGCCAAGTCTGGCGGGGGCGGCCAGATACGCAGTATTTT CASSQVWRGRPDTQYF
NA TRBJ2-7 TRBV10-1 TRBD2 TGCGCCAGCAGTGAGACGACGGGAGGGCCCTACGAGCAGTACTTC CASSETTGGPYEQYF
many TRBJ2-5 TRBV11-2 TRBD2 TGTGCCAGCAACCCCGCCCTAGCGGGACCAGAGACCCAGTACTTC CASNPALAGPETQYF
few TRBJ2-2 TRBV7-2 TRBD2 TGTGCCAGCAGCACCCCGTCAGCGGGAACAACCGGGGAGCTGTTTTTT CASSTPSAGTTGELFF
many TRBJ2-4 TRBV6-1 TRBD1 TGTGCCAGCAGTGAAGCGCTTCTTGGGACAGGGGCCGCCAAAAACATTCAGTACTTC CASSEALLGTGAAKNIQYF
few TRBJ2-1 TRBV15 NA TGTGCCACCAGCCAAGGGGGGGGATATGTAATAGCCTACAATGAGCAGTTCTTC CATSQGGGYVIAYNEQFF
few TRBJ1-2 TRBV20-1 NA TGCAGTGCTAGCGACCCGCGGAGTGGCTACACCTTC CSASDPRSGYTF
NA TRBJ2-6 TRBV6-1 NA TGTGCCAGCGAGAGCTCTGGGGCCAACGTCCTGACTTTC CASESSGANVLTF
many TRBJ2-1 TRBV7-3 NA TGTGCCAGCAGCTTAACGGGGGGGCCTAGCGATGAGCAGTTCTTC CASSLTGGPSDEQFF
many TRBJ2-3 TRBV12-3/TRBV12-4 NA TGTGCCAGCAGTTTCAGGACTAACACAGATACGCAGTATTTT CASSFRTNTDTQYF
few TRBJ2-7 TRBV10-2 NA TGCGCCAGCAGTGCGGACACGGCCACCTACGAGCAGTACTTC CASSADTATYEQYF
many TRBJ2-2 TRBV18 NA TGTGCCAGCTCACCATGGGCGAACACCGGGGAGCTGTTTTTT CASSPWANTGELFF
NA TRBJ2-3 TRBV7-9 TRBD2 TGTGCCAGCAGCAGGAGCGGGAGATCAGATACGCAGTATTTT CASSRSGRSDTQYF
many TRBJ2-7 TRBV30 NA TGTGCCTGGGGAGCAAGGGGGGTCTACGAGCAGTACTTC CAWGARGVYEQYF
NA TRBJ2-1 TRBV11-2 TRBD2 TGTGCCAGCAGCCAGCTAGCGGGAGTTATAGTTGGGACCAATGAGCAGTTCTTC CASSQLAGVIVGTNEQFF
NA TRBJ2-1 TRBV9 NA TGTGCCAGCAGCGGGGAGTTCACCTACAATGAGCAGTTCTTC CASSGEFTYNEQFF
NA TRBJ2-3 TRBV5-1 TRBD2 TGCGCCAGCAGCTTGGGACTAGCTCTCCATGTCGATACGCAGTATTTT CASSLGLALHVDTQYF
many TRBJ2-7 TRBV18 NA TGTGCCAGCTCACCTGGTGTTAACTACGAGCAGTACTTC CASSPGVNYEQYF
NA TRBJ2-1 TRBV6-2/TRBV6-3 NA TGTGCCAGCAGCGGGTCGTGGGGCAATGAGCAGTTCTTC CASSGSWGNEQFF
NA TRBJ2-1 TRBV14 TRBD2 TGTGCCAGCAGCCAAGTCGGCGGGAGGGCTTCCTACAATGAGCAGTTCTTC CASSQVGGRASYNEQFF
many TRBJ1-2 TRBV12-3/TRBV12-4 NA TGTGCCAGCAGTTTGTCGGGTGCGAGGGGCTACACCTTC CASSLSGARGYTF
many TRBJ2-7 TRBV7-2 TRBD2 TGTGCCAGCAGCTTAGGTGGCTTAGCGGGAGGGCTCGGCGAGCAGTACTTC CASSLGGLAGGLGEQYF
NA TRBJ2-3 TRBV6-6 TRBD1 TGTGCCAGCAGTTACCGGGACAGGGCGGCAGATACGCAGTATTTT CASSYRDRAADTQYF
NA TRBJ2-5 TRBV7-9 NA TGTGCCAGCAGCTTAGGCTCAGGGGAATCAGAGACCCAGTACTTC CASSLGSGESETQYF
many TRBJ2-7 TRBV6-5 NA TGTGCCAGCAGTTACTCGCAGGGGTTCAGCTACGAGCAGTACTTC CASSYSQGFSYEQYF
many TRBJ1-1 TRBV18 NA TGTGCCAGCTCACCACAGGGGGAGCTGGGCACTGAAGCTTTCTTT CASSPQGELGTEAFF
many TRBJ1-1 TRBV6-2/TRBV6-3 NA TGTGCCAGCAAGGGGGTCGTGAACACTGAAGCTTTCTTT CASKGVVNTEAFF
many TRBJ1-2 TRBV6-1 TRBD1 TGTGCCAGCAGTTATGGGCGACAGGGTTGGGGCTACACCTTC CASSYGRQGWGYTF
NA TRBJ1-1 TRBV12-3/TRBV12-4 TRBD1 TGTGCCAGCAGTTCCATGACAGGGGGGCTACTGAACACTGAAGCTTTCTTT CASSSMTGGLLNTEAFF
few TRBJ2-1 TRBV3-1 TRBD1 TGTGCCAGCAGCGATGACGGAACAGGGGGTTACAATGAGCAGTTCTTC CASSDDGTGGYNEQFF
NA TRBJ2-7 TRBV4-2 TRBD2 TGTGCCAGCAGCCAAGAGGCTAGCGGGAGTTCCTACGAGCAGTACTTC CASSQEASGSSYEQYF
NA TRBJ2-1 TRBV20-1 TRBD2 TGCAGTGCCCGTAGCGGGAGGACCTACAATGAGCAGTTCTTC CSARSGRTYNEQFF
few TRBJ1-2 TRBV5-1 TRBD1 TGCGCCAGCAGCAAGGACAGGGCGCGATTTACTAACTATGGCTACACCTTC CASSKDRARFTNYGYTF
NA TRBJ2-2 TRBV5-1 TRBD2 TGCGCCAGCAGCCGGACTAGCGGGAGAGGCGGGGAGCTGTTTTTT CASSRTSGRGGELFF